These T cell receptor beta chains were read from a single sample in a study of shared clonotypes between healthy human individuals. TCRdb's table, derived via immunoSEQ multiplex PCR, lists solely in-frame clones and lacks some. The repertoire holds over 2,000,000 clones, with roughly 93% as singletons. Sequencing used naive CD8+ T cells from PBMCs. The receptors shown here come from a man aged 18 to 30 in good health. Some clones in this sample may be carry-over from other donors' samples. Both conserved end residues are part of each CDR3. D genes are given only for firm matches.

NA	TRBJ2-7	TRBV19	CASRGGEQYF
NA	TRBJ2-7	TRBV7-5	CARSRETSGGVYEQYF
NA	TRBJ2-7	TRBV6-1	CASSELGGPSYEQYF
NA	TRBJ2-7	TRBV6-5	CASSFNRARRDEQYF
NA	TRBJ2-2	TRBV5-1	CASSPRTGSGGELFF
NA	TRBJ2-3	TRBV15	CATSREEGSTDTQYF
NA	TRBJ2-7	TRBV9	CASSVVAGRGHEQYF
TRBD1	TRBJ2-1	TRBV10-3	CAISRQEQGDNEQFF
NA	TRBJ2-1	TRBV27	CASSFILTAYNEQFF
NA	TRBJ1-5	TRBV6-5	CASSYPTNQPQHF
NA	TRBJ1-5	TRBV6-5	CASSPGSNQPQHF
NA	TRBJ2-2	TRBV7-9	CASSLVMGTGELFF
NA	TRBJ2-7	TRBV21-1	CASHSCGWGLEQYF
NA	TRBJ2-7	TRBV6-6	CASRYTGTYEQYF
NA	TRBJ2-1	TRBV9	CASSVQGGKQFF
NA	TRBJ1-5	TRBV4-1	CASSQANIGISNQPQHF
TRBD2	TRBJ2-3	TRBV5-1	CASGHSTSGSADTQYF